This T cell receptor beta chain was recorded in a study of T cell responses to AZD1222 COVID-19 vaccine. Findings and limits, study-wide: Clonal diversity was possibly underestimated, and white British individuals and females predominated among donors. CD4 TCRs associated with vaccination spanned spike, dominating at 160-218 and 743-854.

The CDR3 is 13 residues long. CDR1 SGHDN and CDR2 FVKESK come from the germline V gene. V was pared by 1 base and J by 8 bases, with 8 bases between. A remark on this clone: Its antigen remains unidentified.

Libraries were prepared by immunoSEQ multiplex PCR; TCRdb keeps only in-frame clonotypes and omits some of them. The sample has about 150,000 clones, 80% to 90% seen once. The TCR was taken from an adult in good health. The material was peripheral blood, obtained on day 0 of AZD1222 vaccination. V is TRBV14 and J is TRBJ2-2; the D gene is possibly TRBD1 (6 bases). CDR3 DNA: TGTGCCAGCAGCCAAGGGACAGCAGGGGAGCTGTTTTTT. It is translated as CASSQGTAGELFF. Filled out from reference TRBV14 and TRBJ2-2, the complete variable domain reads EAGVTQFPSHSVIEKGQTVTLRCDPISGHDNLYWYRRVMGKEIKFLLHFVKESKQDESGMPNNRFLAERTGGTYSTLKVQPAELEDSGVYFCASSQGTAGELFFGEGSRLTVL.